This TCR beta chain was captured by sequencing in a study of T cell changes during pregnancy in multiple sclerosis. The assay was immunoSEQ multiplex PCR, and TCRdb's table has in-frame clones only and misses some. This table holds roughly 48,000 clones, roughly 92% found once. The TCR was taken from a female donor in good health, enrolled as a control in a pregnancy study. Here the sequenced sample was CD4+ T cells from peripheral blood mononuclear cells, taken in the second trimester of pregnancy.

The CDR3 region has the DNA TGCGCCAGCAGCTTGCTAGGGGTGGAGGAGACCCAGTACTTC. As protein: CASSLLGVEETQYF. This chain uses TRBV5-1 with TRBJ2-5; D might be TRBD1 (5 bases). The CDR3 length is 14 residues. V was pared by 1 base and J by 5 bases, with 12 bases between. Germline-derived CDR1 and CDR2 are SGHRS and YFSETQ.